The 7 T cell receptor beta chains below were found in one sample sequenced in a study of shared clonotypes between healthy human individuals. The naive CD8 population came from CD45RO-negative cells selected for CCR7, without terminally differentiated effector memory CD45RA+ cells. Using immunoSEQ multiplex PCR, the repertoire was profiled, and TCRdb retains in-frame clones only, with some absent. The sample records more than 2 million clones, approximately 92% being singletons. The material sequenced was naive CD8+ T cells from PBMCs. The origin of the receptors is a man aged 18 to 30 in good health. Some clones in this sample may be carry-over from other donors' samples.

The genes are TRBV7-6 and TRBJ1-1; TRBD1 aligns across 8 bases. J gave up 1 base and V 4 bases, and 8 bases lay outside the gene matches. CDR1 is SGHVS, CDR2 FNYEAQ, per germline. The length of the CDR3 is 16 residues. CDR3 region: CASSYLTGEANTEAFF. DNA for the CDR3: TGTGCCAGCAGCTACCTGACAGGGGAGGCGAACACTGAAGCTTTCTTT.

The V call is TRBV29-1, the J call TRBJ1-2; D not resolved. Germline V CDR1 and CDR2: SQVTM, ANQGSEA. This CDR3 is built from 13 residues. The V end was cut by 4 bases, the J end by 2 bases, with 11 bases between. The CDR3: CSVVMDGNYGYTF. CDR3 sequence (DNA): TGCAGCGTTGTAATGGACGGCAACTATGGCTACACCTTC.

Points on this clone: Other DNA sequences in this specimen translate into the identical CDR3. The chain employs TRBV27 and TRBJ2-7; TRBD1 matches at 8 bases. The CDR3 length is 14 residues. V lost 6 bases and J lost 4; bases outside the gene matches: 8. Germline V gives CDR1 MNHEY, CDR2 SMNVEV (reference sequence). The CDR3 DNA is TGTGCCAGCAGCCCCGGGACAGGCCTTTACGAGCAGTACTTC. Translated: CASSPGTGLYEQYF.

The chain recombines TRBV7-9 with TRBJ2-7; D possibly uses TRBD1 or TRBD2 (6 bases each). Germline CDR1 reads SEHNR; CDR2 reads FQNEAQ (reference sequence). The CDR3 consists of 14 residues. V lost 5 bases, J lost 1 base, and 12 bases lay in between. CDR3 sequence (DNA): TGTGCCAGCAGCCACGGGGGACATTCCTACGAGCAGTACTTC. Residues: CASSHGGHSYEQYF.

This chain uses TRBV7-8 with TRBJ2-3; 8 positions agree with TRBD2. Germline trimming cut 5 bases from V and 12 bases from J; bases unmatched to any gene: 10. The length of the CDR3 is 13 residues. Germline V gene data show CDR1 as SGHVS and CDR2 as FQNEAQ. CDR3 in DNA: TGTGCCAGCAGCGTAACAACTAGCGGCGATCAGTATTTT. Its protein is CASSVTTSGDQYF.

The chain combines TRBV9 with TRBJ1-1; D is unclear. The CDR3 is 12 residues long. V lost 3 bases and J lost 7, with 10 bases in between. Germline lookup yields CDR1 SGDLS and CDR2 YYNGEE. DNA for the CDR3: TGTGCCAGCAGCGAGGGTATACATGAAGCTTTCTTT. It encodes CASSEGIHEAFF.

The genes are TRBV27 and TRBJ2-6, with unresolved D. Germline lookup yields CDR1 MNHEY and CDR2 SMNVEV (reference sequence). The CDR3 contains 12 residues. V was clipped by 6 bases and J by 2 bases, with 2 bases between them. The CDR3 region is CASRTGANVLTF. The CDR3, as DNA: TGTGCCAGCAGAACTGGGGCCAACGTCCTGACTTTC.